This record looks at one TCR beta chain sequence and its context. The target of this receptor is not known. Base qualities are not at hand, and no much larger clone is one base apart. The CDR3 spans 13 residues, from the cysteine through the phenylalanine. The sequence is cut down to CDR3 DNA, 39 bases in frame from base 1. V and J are trimmed by 5 bases and 4 bases, and the gene matches miss 4 bases of the junction. CDR1 SEHNR and CDR2 FQNEAQ were looked up in the germline V gene (reference sequence). Separate from the roughly 650-subject first cohort, the validation cohort of around 130 subjects was the group to which the donors belonged. Library preparation was by the immunoSEQ multiplex PCR assay. In the source study's methods: To diagnose cytomegalovirus status from the catalog of TCR beta chain sequences, a statistical classification framework was built. This is the immuneACCESS table as TCRdb keeps it, with only in-frame sequences that have V and J called. A part of the clones is gone; compared with another copy, unresolved V genes explain less than half, and the rest is unexplained. V, J and clone size were drawn from that table, and D and trimming were deduced from the DNA. The sample table lists about 240,000 clones, about 86% of them with a count of one. Roughly 1.2% of the sample lies in the top ten.

This sample was taken from a study of cytomegalovirus exposure and HLA in healthy donors (dated by TCRdb to about 2017). Context from the whole study: A later analysis indicated that the 95 to 150 validation repertoires were generated on the platform also employed for the approximately 700 repertoires of the first cohort. The aim of the study was to test whether cataloging public T cell receptors could identify signatures of past pathogen exposure. Besides the first cohort of approximately 710 subjects, a separate validation cohort made up of 90 to 150 different subjects was used. To predict cytomegalovirus infection status, the study brought together high-throughput TCR immunosequencing, statistical association of individual TCRs with disease status, and machine learning. General study outcomes and caveats: In a later analysis, TCRs clustered in the first cohort were found to also tend to co-occur in the 130 or so validation repertoires, with 90% to 95% of cluster scores above 0. The authors suggested that the approach could potentially be generalized to other disease states and immunological phenotypes. A later analysis lacked HLA typing for the validation cohort, so it scored co-occurrence in that cohort across all 110 or so repertoires. In vitro tests confirmed that three of the cytomegalovirus-associated TCR beta chains recognize cytomegalovirus antigens. The classifier was reported to diagnose cytomegalovirus status with high specificity and sensitivity in both the original and validation cohorts. Most TCR sequences were observed very rarely across donors, whereas some public TCRs were present in many individuals. A total of 150 to 200 TCR beta chains were listed by the study as associated with cytomegalovirus.

This TCR came from a woman between 25 and 40 years old in good health and CMV-seropositive. Recombination connected TRBV7-9 to TRBJ1-2; TRBD1 lines up with 7 middle nucleotides. Sequenced input: PBMCs. The DNA is TGTGCCAGCAGCCCTGACAGGGTCTATGGCTACACCTTC. Translation gives CASSPDRVYGYTF.